This note documents a single T cell receptor (beta chain) sequence. Its target is not known. From RNA transcripts, TCR beta CDR3 regions were amplified. The TCR CDR3 first-round RT-PCR relied on the HTBI primer set. In TCRdb, the multiplex PCR reads were re-called with MiXCR into one record per CDR3 protein. The table lists some 500,000 distinct CDR3 sequences, approximately 24% of them singletons, with about 11% in the top ten. The sample belongs to a study of T cells in Graves' hyperthyroidism and ophthalmopathy. Study-level results: Stable hyperthyroidism and ophthalmopathy were separated using 13 V-J signatures.

The study excluded patients with uncontrolled infection, other autoimmune disease, pregnancy or lactation. Used for diagnoses were clinical symptoms, serum thyroxine and TRAb, thyroid ultrasound and orbital computed tomography. The CDR3 is 13 residues long. Germline values: CDR1 MDHEN, CDR2 SYDVKM. V was shortened by 6 bases and J by 4 bases, with 13 bases between the two germline ends. The origin of this receptor is a woman aged 25 to 45 with Graves' ophthalmopathy. The rearrangement joins TRBV28 to TRBJ2-7; unclear D gene. The sequencing sample was made of blood. The CDR3 DNA reads TGTGCCAGCAGCTCTATGGGCTTATACGAGCAGTACTTC. It is translated as CASSSMGLYEQYF.